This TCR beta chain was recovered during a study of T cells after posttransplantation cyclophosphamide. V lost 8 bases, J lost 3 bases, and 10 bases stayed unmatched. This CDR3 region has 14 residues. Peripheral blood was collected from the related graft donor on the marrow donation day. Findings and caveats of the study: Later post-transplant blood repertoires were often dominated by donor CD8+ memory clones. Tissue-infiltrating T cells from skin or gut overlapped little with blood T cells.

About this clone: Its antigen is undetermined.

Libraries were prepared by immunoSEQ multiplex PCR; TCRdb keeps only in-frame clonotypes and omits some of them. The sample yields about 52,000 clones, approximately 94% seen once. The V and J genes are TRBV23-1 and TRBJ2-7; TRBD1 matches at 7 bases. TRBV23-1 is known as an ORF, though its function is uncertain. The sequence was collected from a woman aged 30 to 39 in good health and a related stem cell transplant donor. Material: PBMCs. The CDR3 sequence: CASLIGGRVYEQYF. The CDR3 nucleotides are TGCGCCAGCCTCATAGGGGGCAGGGTCTACGAGCAGTACTTC.